This is a list of T cell receptor beta chains from one sample in a study of PD-1 and CTLA-4 blockade in melanoma. Data came from immunoSEQ multiplex PCR; TCRdb stores just in-frame clones and leaves some out. The sample lists tens of thousands of clones; around 88% were seen once. The sequenced sample was CD8+ T cells from peripheral blood, obtained before anti-PD-1 treatment. The source is a human donor with melanoma. The CDR3 runs from the conserved cysteine through the conserved F or W. D genes are given only for firm matches. Size tells how often a clone was seen (once, few, many) or the class of an expanded clone, and some rows leave it out.

D gene	clone size	V gene	J gene	CDR3 length	CDR3 DNA	CDR3 protein
TRBD1	NA	TRBV5-6	TRBJ2-1	16	TGTGCCAGCAGCTTAGGGGGCTCCTTAGAAAATTCTGAGCAGTTCTTC	CASSLGGSLENSEQFF
NA	NA	TRBV4-1	TRBJ2-7	16	TGCGCCAGCAGCCAAGATGATAGGGGCCTCTCCTACGAGCAGTACTTC	CASSQDDRGLSYEQYF
NA	NA	TRBV13	TRBJ1-2	11	TGTGCCAGCAGCTTCTCGGATGGCTACACCTTC	CASSFSDGYTF
TRBD1	NA	TRBV5-4	TRBJ1-1	16	TGTGCCAGCAGCTTGCATCCAGGGGGTCTGAACACTGAAGCTTTCTTT	CASSLHPGGLNTEAFF
NA	NA	TRBV27	TRBJ1-6	13	TGTGCCAGCAGTTTATCGTTAGGCTCACCCCTCCACTTT	CASSLSLGSPLHF
NA	NA	TRBV19	TRBJ1-2	13	TGTGCCAGTACCCCGGCAGGGAACTATGGCTACACCTTC	CASTPAGNYGYTF
NA	few	TRBV6-2/TRBV6-3	TRBJ1-5	14	TGTGCCAGCAGTTATACGGTTAGCAATCAGCCCCAGCATTTT	CASSYTVSNQPQHF
NA	NA	TRBV28	TRBJ2-7	15	TGTGCCAGCAGTTTATGGACAGATCCCCCTAAGGAGCAGTACTTC	CASSLWTDPPKEQYF
NA	once	TRBV5-5	TRBJ1-2	18	TGTGCCAGCAGCTTGGAAAGGAGACACCGAGCCGATATCTATGGCTACACCTTC	CASSLERRHRADIYGYTF
NA	NA	TRBV7-2	TRBJ1-3	14	TGTGCCAGCAAAGAAGGGACGTCTGGAAACACCATATATTTT	CASKEGTSGNTIYF
NA	NA	TRBV11-2	TRBJ2-7	15	TGTGCCAGCAGCTTAGGGCTTGGGGGGCCCTACGAGCAGTACTTC	CASSLGLGGPYEQYF
TRBD1	NA	TRBV7-9	TRBJ1-5	15	TGTGCCAGCAGCTGGACAGGGGAAAGCAATCAGCCCCAGCATTTT	CASSWTGESNQPQHF
TRBD2	NA	TRBV7-9	TRBJ2-1	16	TGTGCCAGCAGCAACGTACGGGGGGGCTCCTACAATGAGCAGTTCTTC	CASSNVRGGSYNEQFF
NA	NA	TRBV5-1	TRBJ2-7	13	TGCGCCAGCAGCTCGGACGGACCCTACGAGCAGTACTTC	CASSSDGPYEQYF
NA	NA	TRBV30	TRBJ1-1	13	TGTGCCTGGACCTCAGGGATGGGCACTGAAGCTTTCTTT	CAWTSGMGTEAFF
NA	NA	TRBV7-9	TRBJ1-1	12	TGTGCCAGCAGCTTAGGTTCGGATGAAGCTTTCTTT	CASSLGSDEAFF
NA	NA	TRBV11-2	TRBJ2-1	16	TGTGCCAGCATCCAAGGCGGGGGCCTATCCTACAATGAGCAGTTCTTC	CASIQGGGLSYNEQFF
NA	NA	TRBV27	TRBJ2-1	14	TGTGCCAGCAGCCCGGGGGGCCTGTACAATGAGCAGTTCTTC	CASSPGGLYNEQFF
NA	few	TRBV5-1	TRBJ1-6	14	TGCGCCAGCAGCACAGGGACAAAGGATTCACCCCTCCACTTT	CASSTGTKDSPLHF
TRBD2	NA	TRBV12-5	TRBJ2-5	17	TGTGCTAGTGCCCCCGGAGCGGGGGGTCAGTACCAAGAGACCCAGTACTTC	CASAPGAGGQYQETQYF
TRBD1	NA	TRBV6-5	TRBJ1-2	15	TGTGCCAGCAGCTATAAAGGGGGCTCGAACTATGGCTACACCTTC	CASSYKGGSNYGYTF
TRBD2	NA	TRBV9	TRBJ2-1	15	TGTGCCAGCAGCGTAGGTAGCGGGGGCCGGAATGAGCAGTTCTTC	CASSVGSGGRNEQFF
NA	NA	TRBV11-2	TRBJ1-1	14	TGTGCCAGCAGCTTAGGAGCAGCTAACACTGAAGCTTTCTTT	CASSLGAANTEAFF
NA	few	TRBV11-2	TRBJ1-4	11	TGTGCCAGCAGCTTAGGACACGGACTGTTTTTT	CASSLGHGLFF
NA	NA	TRBV30	TRBJ1-2	15	TGTGCCTGGAGTGTACCTGAGGGATTCAACTATGGCTACACCTTC	CAWSVPEGFNYGYTF
TRBD2	once	TRBV7-2	TRBJ2-7	15	TGTGCCAGCAGCCTCGGGACTAGCGGGGGGTACGAGCAGTACTTC	CASSLGTSGGYEQYF
NA	NA	TRBV5-5	TRBJ2-7	13	TGTGCCAGTGGGGCAGGTAGCTCCTACGAGCAGTACTTC	CASGAGSSYEQYF
TRBD1	NA	TRBV5-4	TRBJ1-4	16	TGTGCCAGCAGCATACTCCCAGGGGGCGGTTTTGAAAAACTGTTTTTT	CASSILPGGGFEKLFF
TRBD2	once	TRBV7-6	TRBJ2-5	17	TGTGCCAGCAGCTTATTTACCGGGACTAGCGGAGAAGAGACCCAGTACTTC	CASSLFTGTSGEETQYF
TRBD1	NA	TRBV4-3	TRBJ1-3	17	TGCGCCAGCAGCCAAGAGGCGACAGGGGGCTATGGAAACACCATATATTTT	CASSQEATGGYGNTIYF
NA	NA	TRBV6-5	TRBJ2-7	13	TGTGCCAGCAGTTACTCATTACGCGGGGAGCAGTACTTC	CASSYSLRGEQYF
TRBD1	NA	TRBV7-9	TRBJ2-5	14	TGTGCCAGCAGCTCGGACAGGGATCAAGAGACCCAGTACTTC	CASSSDRDQETQYF
NA	NA	TRBV3-1/TRBV3-2	TRBJ1-2	17	TGTGCCAGCAGCCAAGAGAGCCCCCTTGGGGCAGGCTATGGCTACACCTTC	CASSQESPLGAGYGYTF
TRBD1	NA	TRBV29-1	TRBJ2-7	13	TGCAGCGTTGAACGGACAGGCGGCTACGAGCAGTACTTC	CSVERTGGYEQYF
NA	NA	TRBV5-5	TRBJ1-5	16	TGTGCCAGCCGCGCTTCTCGGGGCTTCTTTAATCAGCCCCAGCATTTT	CASRASRGFFNQPQHF
NA	NA	TRBV13	TRBJ2-3	17	TGTGCCAGCAGCTTAGGCAGGCTCGGACCTCTTGTGGATACGCAGTATTTT	CASSLGRLGPLVDTQYF
NA	NA	TRBV7-6	TRBJ1-2	14	TGTGCCAGCAGCCCAGAAGGGGTCGGCTATGGCTACACCTTC	CASSPEGVGYGYTF
TRBD2	NA	TRBV5-8	TRBJ2-3	17	TGTGCCAGCAGCTTGGTCGGGGGAGGGGACTACACAGATACGCAGTATTTT	CASSLVGGGDYTDTQYF
NA	NA	TRBV6-5	TRBJ1-1	12	TGTGCCAGCACCTCGGGGGGGACTGAAGCTTTCTTT	CASTSGGTEAFF
NA	NA	TRBV28	TRBJ1-1	14	TGTGCCAGCAGTTTTCGGGGGGGGAAGGCTGAAGCTTTCTTT	CASSFRGGKAEAFF
NA	NA	TRBV6-5	TRBJ1-1	13	TGTGCCAGCAGTTACCCGGGTGCGGCTGAAGCTTTCTTT	CASSYPGAAEAFF
NA	NA	TRBV4-1	TRBJ1-5	13	TGCGCCAGCAGCCAAGACCGGGGACAGCCCCAGCATTTT	CASSQDRGQPQHF
NA	NA	TRBV13	TRBJ2-2	13	TGTGCCAGCAGCCCCCCCCAGGCCGGGGAGCTGTTTTTT	CASSPPQAGELFF
TRBD2	NA	TRBV6-6	TRBJ2-3	15	TGTGCCAGCAGTTACTCAGCGGGGGGAAGAGATACGCAGTATTTT	CASSYSAGGRDTQYF
TRBD2	once	TRBV5-4	TRBJ2-3	18	TGTGCCAGCAGCCCGGGGACTAGCGGGGGGACCAATTTTTTTACGCAGTATTTT	CASSPGTSGGTNFFTQYF
TRBD1	NA	TRBV10-3	TRBJ1-2	15	TGTGCCATCAGTAACGACAGGGGGGTAGTATATGGCTACACCTTC	CAISNDRGVVYGYTF
NA	NA	TRBV30	TRBJ1-1	14	TGTGCCTGGAGCCCACCCCGGGGGTTGACTGAAGCTTTCTTT	CAWSPPRGLTEAFF
NA	NA	TRBV28	TRBJ1-5	13	TGTGCCAGCAGCCCCGCGGGAAATCAGCCCCAGCATTTT	CASSPAGNQPQHF
NA	NA	TRBV5-4	TRBJ2-5	15	TGTGCCAGCAGCTCCCCTCTGGGGGATGAAGAGACCCAGTACTTC	CASSSPLGDEETQYF
TRBD1	NA	TRBV9	TRBJ2-5	14	TGTGCCAGCAGCCCGTGGGACAGGGAAGAGACCCAGTACTTC	CASSPWDREETQYF
NA	NA	TRBV5-6	TRBJ2-5	14	TGTGCCAGCAGCTTGTATGGGGACCAAGAGACCCAGTACTTC	CASSLYGDQETQYF
NA	NA	TRBV7-9	TRBJ1-6	14	TGTGCCAGCAGCTCCGGGATTTGGGATTCACCCCTCCACTTT	CASSSGIWDSPLHF
NA	NA	TRBV9	TRBJ1-3	13	TGTGCCAGCAGCGGCCCGGGTGAAAACACCATATATTTT	CASSGPGENTIYF
NA	once	TRBV2	TRBJ1-2	13	TGTGCCAGCAGTGAAGCCGGGTTGGATGGCTACACCTTC	CASSEAGLDGYTF
NA	once	TRBV19	TRBJ2-3	16	TGTGCCAGTAGTACCTATACAGGGAACAACACAGATACGCAGTATTTT	CASSTYTGNNTDTQYF
TRBD1	once	TRBV28	TRBJ2-7	16	TGTGCCAGCAGTTTCCACCGGGACAGACTCTCCTACGAGCAGTACTTC	CASSFHRDRLSYEQYF
TRBD1	NA	TRBV5-1	TRBJ2-7	14	TGCGCCAGCAGCTTGAGGACAGGAGAATACGAGCAGTACTTC	CASSLRTGEYEQYF
TRBD2	few	TRBV6-5	TRBJ2-2	16	TGTGCCAGCAGTTACCTAGCGGGGGGGCCGCCCGGGGAGCTGTTTTTT	CASSYLAGGPPGELFF